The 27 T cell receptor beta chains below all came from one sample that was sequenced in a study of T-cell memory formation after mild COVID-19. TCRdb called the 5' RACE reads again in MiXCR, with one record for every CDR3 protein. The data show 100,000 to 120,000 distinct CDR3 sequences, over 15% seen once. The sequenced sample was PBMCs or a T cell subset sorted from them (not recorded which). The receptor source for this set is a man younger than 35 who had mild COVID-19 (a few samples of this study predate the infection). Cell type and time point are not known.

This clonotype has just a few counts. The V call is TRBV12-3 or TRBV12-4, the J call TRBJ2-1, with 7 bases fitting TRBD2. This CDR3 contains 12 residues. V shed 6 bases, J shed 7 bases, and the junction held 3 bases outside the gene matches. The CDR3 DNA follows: TGTGCCAGCAGGCAACTAGCGAATGAGCAGTTCTTC. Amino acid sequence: CASRQLANEQFF.

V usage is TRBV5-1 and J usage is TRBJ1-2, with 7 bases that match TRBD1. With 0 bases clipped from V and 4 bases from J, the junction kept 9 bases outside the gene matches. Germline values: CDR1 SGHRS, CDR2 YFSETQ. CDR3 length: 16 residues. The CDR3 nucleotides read TGCGCCAGCAGCTTGGGAGGCGGGACAGTCGGCTATGGCTACACCTTC. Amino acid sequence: CASSLGGGTVGYGYTF. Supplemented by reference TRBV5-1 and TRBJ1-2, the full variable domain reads KAGVTQTPRYLIKTRGQQVTLSCSPISGHRSVSWYQQTPGQGLQFLFEYFSETQRNKGNFPGRFSGRQFSNSRSEMNVSTLELGDSALYLCASSLGGGTVGYGYTFGSGTRLTVV.

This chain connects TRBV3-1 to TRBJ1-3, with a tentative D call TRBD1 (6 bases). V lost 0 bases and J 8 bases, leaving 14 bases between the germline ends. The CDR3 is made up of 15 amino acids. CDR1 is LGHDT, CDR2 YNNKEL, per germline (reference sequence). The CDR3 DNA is TGTGCCAGCAGCCAAGATGGGACACCCGAGGACACCATATATTTT. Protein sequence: CASSQDGTPEDTIYF.

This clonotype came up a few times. The CDR3 bases are TGCGCCAGCAGCCAGGGTGGACAGAGTGAGCAGTTCTTC. Translation gives CASSQGGQSEQFF. V and J are TRBV4-3 and TRBJ2-1; a possible D gene is TRBD1 (6 bases). V was shortened by 3 bases and J by 9 bases, with 12 bases between the two germline ends. Germline CDR1 LGHNA, CDR2 YSLEER. The CDR3 consists of 13 residues.

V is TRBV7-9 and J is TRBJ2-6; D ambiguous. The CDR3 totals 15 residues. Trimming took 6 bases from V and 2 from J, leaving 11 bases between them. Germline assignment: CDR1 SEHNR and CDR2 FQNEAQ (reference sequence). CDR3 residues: CASSLIATGANVLTF. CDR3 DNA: TGTGCCAGCAGTTTAATCGCCACTGGGGCCAACGTCCTGACTTTC.

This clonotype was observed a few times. CDR3 nucleotide sequence: TGCGCCAGCAGCATACAGGGGCCACCCTACGAGCAGTACGTC. It encodes CASSIQGPPYEQYV. This chain connects TRBV5-1 to TRBJ2-7; 7 bases are a match to TRBD1. The CDR3 has 14 residues. With 4 bases clipped from V and 2 bases from J, the junction kept 6 bases outside the gene matches. CDR1 is SGHRS, CDR2 YFSETQ, per germline.

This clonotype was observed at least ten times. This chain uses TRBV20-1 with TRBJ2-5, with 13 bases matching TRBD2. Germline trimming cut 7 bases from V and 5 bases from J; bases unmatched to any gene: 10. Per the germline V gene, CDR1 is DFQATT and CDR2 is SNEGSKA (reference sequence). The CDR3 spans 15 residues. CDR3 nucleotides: TGCAGTGTCAGCCGACTAGCGGGGGGCCAGGAGACCCAGTACTTC. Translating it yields CSVSRLAGGQETQYF.

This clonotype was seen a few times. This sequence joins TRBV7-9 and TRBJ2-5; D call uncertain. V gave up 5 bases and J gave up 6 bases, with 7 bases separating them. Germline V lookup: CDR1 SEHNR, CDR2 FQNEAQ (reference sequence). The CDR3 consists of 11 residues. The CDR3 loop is CASSISQTQYF. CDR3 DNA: TGTGCCAGCAGCATCTCACAGACCCAGTACTTC.

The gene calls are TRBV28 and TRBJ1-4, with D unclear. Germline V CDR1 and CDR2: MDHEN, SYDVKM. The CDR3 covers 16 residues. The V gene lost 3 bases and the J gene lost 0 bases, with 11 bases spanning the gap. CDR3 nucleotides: TGTGCCAGCAGTTTGCTAAGCTGGACAACTAATGAAAAACTGTTTTTT. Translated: CASSLLSWTTNEKLFF.

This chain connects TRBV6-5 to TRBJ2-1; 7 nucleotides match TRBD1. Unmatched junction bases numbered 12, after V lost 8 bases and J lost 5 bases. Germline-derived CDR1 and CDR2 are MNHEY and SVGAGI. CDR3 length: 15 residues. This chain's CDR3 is CASRAFGTANNEQFF. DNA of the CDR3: TGTGCCAGCCGAGCATTCGGGACAGCAAACAATGAGCAGTTCTTC.

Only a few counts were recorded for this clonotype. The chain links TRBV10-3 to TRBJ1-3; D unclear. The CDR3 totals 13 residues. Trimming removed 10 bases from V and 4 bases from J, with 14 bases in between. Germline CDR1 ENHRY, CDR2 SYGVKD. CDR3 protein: CASIPASGNTIYF. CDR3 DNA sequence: TGTGCCAGTATTCCAGCGTCCGGAAACACCATATATTTT.

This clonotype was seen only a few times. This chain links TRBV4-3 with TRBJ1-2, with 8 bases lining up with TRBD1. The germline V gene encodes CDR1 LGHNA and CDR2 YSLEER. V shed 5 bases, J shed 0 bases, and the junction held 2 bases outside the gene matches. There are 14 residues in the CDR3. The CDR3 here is CASSGQGTNYGYTF. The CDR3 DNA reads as TGCGCCAGCAGCGGACAGGGAACTAACTATGGCTACACCTTC.

CDR3 region: CASSQGKFGGGATDTQYF. CDR3 sequence (DNA): TGCGCCAGCAGCCAAGGAAAGTTTGGCGGGGGGGCCACAGATACGCAGTATTTT. V and J are TRBV4-3 and TRBJ2-3, with TRBD2 identical over 9 bases. Germline V lookup: CDR1 LGHNA, CDR2 YSLEER. J lost 2 bases, V lost 1 base, and 10 bases had no gene match. This CDR3 is 18 amino acids long.

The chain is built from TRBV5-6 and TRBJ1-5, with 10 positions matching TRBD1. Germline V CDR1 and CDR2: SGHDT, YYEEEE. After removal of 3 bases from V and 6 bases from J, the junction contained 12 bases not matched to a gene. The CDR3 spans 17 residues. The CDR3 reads CASSSYRYGTGAQPQHF. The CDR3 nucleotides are TGTGCCAGCAGCTCCTACCGATATGGGACAGGGGCTCAGCCCCAGCATTTT.

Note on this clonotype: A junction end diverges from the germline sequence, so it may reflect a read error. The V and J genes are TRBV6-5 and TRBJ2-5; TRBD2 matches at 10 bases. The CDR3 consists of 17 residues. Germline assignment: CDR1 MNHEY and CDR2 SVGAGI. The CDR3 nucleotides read TGTGCCAGCAGTTACGCTGTAGCGGGGGGCTTCCAAGCGACCCAGTACTTC. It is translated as CASSYAVAGGFQATQYF.

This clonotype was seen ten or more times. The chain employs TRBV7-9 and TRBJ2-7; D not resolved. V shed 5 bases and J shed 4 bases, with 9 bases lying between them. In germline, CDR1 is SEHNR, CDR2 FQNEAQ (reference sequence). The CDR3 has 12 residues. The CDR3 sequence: CASSIESYEQYF. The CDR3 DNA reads TGTGCCAGCAGCATAGAGAGTTACGAGCAGTACTTC.

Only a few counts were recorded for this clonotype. CDR3 loop: CASKTSSTDTQYF. Here the CDR3 DNA reads TGTGCCAGCAAGACGAGTAGCACAGATACGCAGTATTTT. V usage is TRBV6-2 or TRBV6-3 and J usage is TRBJ2-3, with D hard to call. This CDR3 comprises 13 residues. Germline V gene sequence: CDR1 MNHEY, CDR2 SVGEGT. V lost 7 bases and J 0 bases, leaving 8 bases between the germline ends.

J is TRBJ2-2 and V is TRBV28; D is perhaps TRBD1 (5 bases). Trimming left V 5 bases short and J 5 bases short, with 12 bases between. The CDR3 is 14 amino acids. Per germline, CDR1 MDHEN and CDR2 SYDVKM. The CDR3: CASSVGVWTGELFF. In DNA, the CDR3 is TGTGCCAGCAGTGTAGGGGTTTGGACCGGGGAGCTGTTTTTT.

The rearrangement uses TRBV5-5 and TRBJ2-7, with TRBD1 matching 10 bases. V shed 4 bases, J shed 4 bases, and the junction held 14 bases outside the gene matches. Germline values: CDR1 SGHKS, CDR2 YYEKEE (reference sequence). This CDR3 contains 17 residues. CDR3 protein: CASSKTSGTGVEYEQYF. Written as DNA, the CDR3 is TGTGCCAGCAGCAAAACTTCCGGGACAGGGGTAGAATACGAGCAGTACTTC.

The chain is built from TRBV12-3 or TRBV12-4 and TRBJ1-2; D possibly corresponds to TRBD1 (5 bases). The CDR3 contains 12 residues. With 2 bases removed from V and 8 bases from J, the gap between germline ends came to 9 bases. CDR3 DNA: TGTGCCAGCAGTTTAAGACAGTTGGGCTACACCTTC. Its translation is CASSLRQLGYTF.

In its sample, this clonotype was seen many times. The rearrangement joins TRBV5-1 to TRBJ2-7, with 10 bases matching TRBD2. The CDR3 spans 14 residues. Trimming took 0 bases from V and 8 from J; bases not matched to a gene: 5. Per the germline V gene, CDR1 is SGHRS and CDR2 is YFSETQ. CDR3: CASSLELAGGKQYV. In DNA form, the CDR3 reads TGCGCCAGCAGCTTGGAATTAGCGGGGGGAAAGCAGTACGTC.

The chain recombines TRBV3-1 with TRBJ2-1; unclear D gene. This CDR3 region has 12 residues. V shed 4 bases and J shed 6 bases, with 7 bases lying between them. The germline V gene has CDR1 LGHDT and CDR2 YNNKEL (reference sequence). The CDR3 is CASSPPSNEQFF. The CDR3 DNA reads TGTGCCAGCAGCCCCCCGAGCAATGAGCAGTTCTTC.

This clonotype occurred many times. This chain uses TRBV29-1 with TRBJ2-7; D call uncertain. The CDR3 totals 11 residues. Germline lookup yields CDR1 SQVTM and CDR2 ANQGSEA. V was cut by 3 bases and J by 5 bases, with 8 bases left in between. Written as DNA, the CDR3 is TGCAGCGTTGAGGTTGGGGACGAGCAGTACTTC. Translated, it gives CSVEVGDEQYF.

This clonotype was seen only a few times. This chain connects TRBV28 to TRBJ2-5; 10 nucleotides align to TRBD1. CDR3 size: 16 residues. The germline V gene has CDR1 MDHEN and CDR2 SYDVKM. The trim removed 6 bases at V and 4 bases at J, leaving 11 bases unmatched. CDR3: CASRKSTGGVRETQYF. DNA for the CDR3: TGTGCCAGCAGAAAATCGACAGGGGGCGTGCGAGAGACCCAGTACTTC.

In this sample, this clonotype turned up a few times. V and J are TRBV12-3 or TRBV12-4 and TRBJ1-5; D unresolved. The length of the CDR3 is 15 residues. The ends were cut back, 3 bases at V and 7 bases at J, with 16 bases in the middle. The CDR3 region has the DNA TGTGCCAGCAGTTTGGCCCCAGGAGGTTCCCAGCCCCAGCATTTT. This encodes CASSLAPGGSQPQHF.

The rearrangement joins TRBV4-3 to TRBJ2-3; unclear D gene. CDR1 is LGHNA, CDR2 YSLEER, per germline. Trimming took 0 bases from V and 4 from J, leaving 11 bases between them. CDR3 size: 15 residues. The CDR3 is CASSQDPSRPDTQYF. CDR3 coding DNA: TGCGCCAGCAGCCAAGATCCATCCCGCCCAGATACGCAGTATTTT.

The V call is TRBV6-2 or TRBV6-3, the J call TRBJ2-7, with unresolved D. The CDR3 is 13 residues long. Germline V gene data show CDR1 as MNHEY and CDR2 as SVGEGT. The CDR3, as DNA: TGTGCCAGCAGTAACTCCGTGCTCTACGAGCAGTACGTC. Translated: CASSNSVLYEQYV.